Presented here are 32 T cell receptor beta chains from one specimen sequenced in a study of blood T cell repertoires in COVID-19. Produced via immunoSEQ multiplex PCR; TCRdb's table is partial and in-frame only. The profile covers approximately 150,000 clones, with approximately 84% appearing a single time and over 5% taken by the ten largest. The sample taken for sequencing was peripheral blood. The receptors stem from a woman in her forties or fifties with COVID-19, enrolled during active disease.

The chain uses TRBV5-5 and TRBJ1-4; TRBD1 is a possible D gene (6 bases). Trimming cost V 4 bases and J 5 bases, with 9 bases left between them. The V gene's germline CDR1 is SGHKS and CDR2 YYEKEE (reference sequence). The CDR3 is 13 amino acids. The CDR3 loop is CASSVQGNEKLFF. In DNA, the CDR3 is TGTGCCAGCAGCGTACAGGGAAATGAAAAACTGTTTTTT.

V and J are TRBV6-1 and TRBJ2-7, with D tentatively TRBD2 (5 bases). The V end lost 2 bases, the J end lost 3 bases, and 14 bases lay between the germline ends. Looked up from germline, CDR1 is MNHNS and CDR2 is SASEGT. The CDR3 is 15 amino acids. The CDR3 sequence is CASSERGLLIYEQYF. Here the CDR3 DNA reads TGTGCCAGCAGTGAAAGAGGGCTCCTGATCTACGAGCAGTACTTC.

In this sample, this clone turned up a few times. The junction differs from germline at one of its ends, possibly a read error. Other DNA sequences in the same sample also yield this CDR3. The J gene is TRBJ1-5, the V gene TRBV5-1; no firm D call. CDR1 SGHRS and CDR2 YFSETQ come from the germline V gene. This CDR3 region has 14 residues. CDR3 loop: CASSLDGGNQPQHF. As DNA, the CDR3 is TGCGCCAGCAGTTTGGACGGGGGCAATCAGCCCCAGCATTTT. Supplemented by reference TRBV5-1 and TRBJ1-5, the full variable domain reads KAGVTQTPRYLIKTRGQQVTLSCSPISGHRSVSWYQQTPGQGLQFLFEYFSETQRNKGNFPGRFSGRQFSNSRSEMNVSTLELGDSALYLCASSLDGGNQPQHFGDGTRLSIL.

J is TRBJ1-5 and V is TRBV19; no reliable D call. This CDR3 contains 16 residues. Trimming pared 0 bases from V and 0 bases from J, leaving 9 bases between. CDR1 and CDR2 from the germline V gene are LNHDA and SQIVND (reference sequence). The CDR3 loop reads CASSIDGGNSNQPQHF. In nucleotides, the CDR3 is TGTGCCAGTAGTATAGATGGCGGTAATAGCAATCAGCCCCAGCATTTT.

As DNA, the CDR3 is TGTGCCAGCAGGGGCAGGGGGCTATACGAGCAGTACTTC. This translates into CASRGRGLYEQYF. The chain employs TRBV6-6 and TRBJ2-7, with 8 bases fitting TRBD1. The CDR3 is 13 amino acids. J lost 4 bases, V lost 6 bases, and 5 bases had no gene match. The germline CDR1 and CDR2 sequences are MNHNY and SVGAGI (reference sequence).

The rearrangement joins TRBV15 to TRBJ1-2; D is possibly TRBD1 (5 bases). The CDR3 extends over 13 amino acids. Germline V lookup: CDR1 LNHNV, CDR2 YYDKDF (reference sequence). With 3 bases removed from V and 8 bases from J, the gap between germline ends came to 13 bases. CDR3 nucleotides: TGTGCCACCAGCAGGGGGCCCCTAGGCGGCTACACCTTC. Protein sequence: CATSRGPLGGYTF.

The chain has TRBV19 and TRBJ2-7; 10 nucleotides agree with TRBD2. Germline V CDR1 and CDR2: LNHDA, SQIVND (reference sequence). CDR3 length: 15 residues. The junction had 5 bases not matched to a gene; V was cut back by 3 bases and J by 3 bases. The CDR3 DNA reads TGTGCCAGTAGTATTGAGTCTAGCGGGGGCTACGAGCAGTACTTC. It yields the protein CASSIESSGGYEQYF. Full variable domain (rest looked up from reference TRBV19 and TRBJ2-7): DGGITQSPKYLFRKEGQNVTLSCEQNLNHDAMYWYRQDPGQGLRLIYYSQIVNDFQKGDIAEGYSVSREKKESFPLTVTSAQKNPTAFYLCASSIESSGGYEQYFGPGTRLTVT.

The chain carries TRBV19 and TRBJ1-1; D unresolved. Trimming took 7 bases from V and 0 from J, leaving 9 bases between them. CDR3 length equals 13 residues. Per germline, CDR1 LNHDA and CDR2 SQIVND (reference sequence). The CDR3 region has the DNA TGTGCCAGTAATCGGGGATTGAACACTGAAGCTTTCTTT. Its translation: CASNRGLNTEAFF.

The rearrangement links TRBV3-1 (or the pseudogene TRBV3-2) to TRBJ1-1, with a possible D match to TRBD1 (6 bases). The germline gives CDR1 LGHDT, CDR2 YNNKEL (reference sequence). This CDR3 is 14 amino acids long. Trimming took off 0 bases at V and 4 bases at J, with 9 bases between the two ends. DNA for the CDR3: TGTGCCAGCAGCCAAGAATCAGGGGTCACTGAAGCTTTCTTT. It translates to CASSQESGVTEAFF.

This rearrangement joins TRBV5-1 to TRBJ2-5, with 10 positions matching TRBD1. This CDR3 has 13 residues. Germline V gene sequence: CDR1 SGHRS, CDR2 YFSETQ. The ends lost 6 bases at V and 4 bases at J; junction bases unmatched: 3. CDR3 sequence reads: CASTRDRGETQYF. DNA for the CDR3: TGCGCCAGCACTAGGGACAGGGGAGAGACCCAGTACTTC.

The CDR3 protein is CASSLDRIGYTF. The DNA of the CDR3 is TGCGCCAGCAGCTTGGACAGGATTGGCTACACCTTC. V usage is TRBV5-1 and J usage is TRBJ1-2, with D tentatively TRBD1 (5 bases). Trimming stripped 0 bases from V and 7 bases from J, with 7 bases between. Germline loops: CDR1 SGHRS, CDR2 YFSETQ. This CDR3 is 12 amino acids long.

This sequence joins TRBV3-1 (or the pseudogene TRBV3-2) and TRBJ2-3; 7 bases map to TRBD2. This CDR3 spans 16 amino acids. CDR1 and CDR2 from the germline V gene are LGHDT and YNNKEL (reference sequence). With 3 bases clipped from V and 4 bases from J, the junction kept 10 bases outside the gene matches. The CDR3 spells CASSQTSSGTPDTQYF. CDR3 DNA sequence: TGTGCCAGCAGCCAGACCTCTAGCGGAACGCCAGATACGCAGTATTTT.

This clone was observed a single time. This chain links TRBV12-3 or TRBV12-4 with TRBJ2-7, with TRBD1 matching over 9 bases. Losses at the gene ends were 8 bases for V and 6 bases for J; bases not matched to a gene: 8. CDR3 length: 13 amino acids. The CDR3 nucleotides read TGTGCCAGCGGGGGACAGGGAGGTTCCGAGCAGTACTTC. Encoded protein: CASGGQGGSEQYF.

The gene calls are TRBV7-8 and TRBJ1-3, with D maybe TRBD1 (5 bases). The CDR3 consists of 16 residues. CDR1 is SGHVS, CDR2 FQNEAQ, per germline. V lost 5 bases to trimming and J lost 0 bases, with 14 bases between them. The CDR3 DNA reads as TGTGCCAGCAGCGCACGACAGAGGAGCTCTGGAAACACCATATATTTT. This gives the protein CASSARQRSSGNTIYF.

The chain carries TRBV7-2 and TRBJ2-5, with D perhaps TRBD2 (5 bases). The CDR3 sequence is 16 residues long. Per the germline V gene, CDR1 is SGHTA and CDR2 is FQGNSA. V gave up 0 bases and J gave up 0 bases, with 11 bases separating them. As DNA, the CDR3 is TGTGCCAGCAGCTTAGCGCTTAGCGCCTACCAAGAGACCCAGTACTTC. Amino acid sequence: CASSLALSAYQETQYF.

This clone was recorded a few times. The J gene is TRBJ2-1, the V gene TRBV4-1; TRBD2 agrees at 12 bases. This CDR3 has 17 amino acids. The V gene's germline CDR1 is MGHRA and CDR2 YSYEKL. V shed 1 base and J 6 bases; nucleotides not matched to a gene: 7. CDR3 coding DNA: TGCGCCAGCAGCCAAGCGGCTAGCGGGGGGGCTCGCAATGAGCAGTTCTTC. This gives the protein CASSQAASGGARNEQFF.

The CDR3 sequence: CASSLIDGLNQPQHF. CDR3 nucleotides: TGTGCCAGCAGCTTGATTGACGGACTCAATCAGCCCCAGCATTTT. The chain has TRBV5-5 and TRBJ1-5; D is ambiguous. The V end was cut by 1 base, the J end by 3 bases, with 11 bases between. CDR3 length equals 15 residues. The germline CDR1 and CDR2 sequences are SGHKS and YYEKEE (reference sequence).

Written as DNA, the CDR3 is TGTGCCAGCAGTTTAAACAGGGGGGATGAGCAGTTCTTC. Amino acid sequence: CASSLNRGDEQFF. This rearrangement joins TRBV12-3 or TRBV12-4 to TRBJ2-1; 8 nucleotides match TRBD1. The CDR3 length is 13 residues. V was pared by 2 bases and J by 8 bases, with 2 bases of the junction left unmatched.

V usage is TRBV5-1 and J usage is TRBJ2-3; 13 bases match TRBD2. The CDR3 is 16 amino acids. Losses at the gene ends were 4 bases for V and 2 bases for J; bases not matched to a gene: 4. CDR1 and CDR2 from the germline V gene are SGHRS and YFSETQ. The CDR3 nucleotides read TGCGCCAGCAGCACGGGACTAGCGGGGTCCACAGATACGCAGTATTTT. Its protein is CASSTGLAGSTDTQYF.

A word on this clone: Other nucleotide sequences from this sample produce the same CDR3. The CDR3 region has the DNA TGCGCCAGCAGCCAGGACAGGGGTAGCTACAATGAGCAGTTCTTC. Its protein product is CASSQDRGSYNEQFF. This sequence joins TRBV4-3 and TRBJ2-1, with TRBD1 matching 9 bases. Trimming removed 3 bases from V and 3 bases from J; junction bases left unmatched: 3. CDR1 is LGHNA and CDR2 is YSLEER in the germline V gene. CDR3 length equals 15 residues.

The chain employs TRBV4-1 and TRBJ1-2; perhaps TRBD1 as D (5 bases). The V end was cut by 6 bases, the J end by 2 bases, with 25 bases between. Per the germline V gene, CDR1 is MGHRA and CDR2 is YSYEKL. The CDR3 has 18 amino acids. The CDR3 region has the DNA TGCGCCAGCAGTCTAGAGAGGCAGGGTTTCGGGCTAAACTATGGCTACACCTTC. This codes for CASSLERQGFGLNYGYTF.

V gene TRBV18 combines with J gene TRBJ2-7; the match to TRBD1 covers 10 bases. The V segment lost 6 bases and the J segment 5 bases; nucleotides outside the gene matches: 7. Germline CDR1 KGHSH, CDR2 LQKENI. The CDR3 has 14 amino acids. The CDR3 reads CASSPRDRGHEQYF. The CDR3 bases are TGTGCCAGCTCCCCGCGGGACAGGGGTCACGAGCAGTACTTC.

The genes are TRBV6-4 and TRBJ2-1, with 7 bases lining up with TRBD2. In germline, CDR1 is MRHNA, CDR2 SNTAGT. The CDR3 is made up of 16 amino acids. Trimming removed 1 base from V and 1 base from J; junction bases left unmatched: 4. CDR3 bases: TGTGCCAGCAGTGACTTCGCGGGGGTTTCCTACAATGAGCAGTTCTTC. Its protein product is CASSDFAGVSYNEQFF.

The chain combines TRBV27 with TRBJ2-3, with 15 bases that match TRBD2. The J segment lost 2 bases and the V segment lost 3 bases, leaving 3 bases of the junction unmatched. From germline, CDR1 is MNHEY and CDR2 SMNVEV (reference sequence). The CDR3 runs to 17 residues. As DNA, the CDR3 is TGTGCCAGCAGTTTGGGACTAGCGGGGGGCCACACAGATACGCAGTATTTT. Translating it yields CASSLGLAGGHTDTQYF.

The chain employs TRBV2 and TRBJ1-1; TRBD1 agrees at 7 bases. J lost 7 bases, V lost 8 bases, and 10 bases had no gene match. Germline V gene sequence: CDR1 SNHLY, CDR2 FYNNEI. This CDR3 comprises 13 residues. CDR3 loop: CASRGWAGGEAFF. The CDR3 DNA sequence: TGTGCCAGCCGCGGATGGGCAGGGGGTGAAGCTTTCTTT.

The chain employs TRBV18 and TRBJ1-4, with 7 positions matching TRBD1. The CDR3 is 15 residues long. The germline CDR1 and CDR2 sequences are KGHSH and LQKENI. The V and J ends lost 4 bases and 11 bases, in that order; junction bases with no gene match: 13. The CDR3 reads CASSQERGTAVKLFF. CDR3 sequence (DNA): TGTGCCAGCTCACAAGAGCGGGGGACAGCGGTTAAACTGTTTTTT.

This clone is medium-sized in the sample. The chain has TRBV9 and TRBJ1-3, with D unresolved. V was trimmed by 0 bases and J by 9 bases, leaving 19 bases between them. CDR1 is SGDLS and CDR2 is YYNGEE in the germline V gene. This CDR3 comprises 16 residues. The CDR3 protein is CASSVAPNRGSGTIYF. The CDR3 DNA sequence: TGTGCCAGCAGCGTAGCCCCGAATCGGGGAAGTGGCACCATATATTTT.

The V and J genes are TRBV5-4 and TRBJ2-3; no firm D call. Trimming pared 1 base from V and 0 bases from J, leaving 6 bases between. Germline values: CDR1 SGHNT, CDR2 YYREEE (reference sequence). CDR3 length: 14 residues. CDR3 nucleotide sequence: TGTGCCAGCAGCTTGTTCGGTAGCACAGATACGCAGTATTTT. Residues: CASSLFGSTDTQYF.

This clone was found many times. The CDR3 spells CASSPLRDSNQPQHF. The CDR3 region has the DNA TGTGCCAGTAGCCCTCTGAGGGACTCCAATCAGCCCCAGCATTTT. The chain couples TRBV19 to TRBJ1-5; a weak D match, TRBD1 (5 bases). Germline V gene data show CDR1 as LNHDA and CDR2 as SQIVND (reference sequence). The CDR3 is 15 amino acids. Deletions cut 6 bases from V and 3 bases from J, with 15 bases between.

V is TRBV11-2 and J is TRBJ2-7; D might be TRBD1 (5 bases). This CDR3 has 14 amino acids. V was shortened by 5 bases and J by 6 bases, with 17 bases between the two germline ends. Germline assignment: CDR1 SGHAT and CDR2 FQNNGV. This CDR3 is CASSPEGEFREQYF. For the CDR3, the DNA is TGTGCCAGCAGCCCGGAAGGGGAATTCCGCGAGCAGTACTTC.

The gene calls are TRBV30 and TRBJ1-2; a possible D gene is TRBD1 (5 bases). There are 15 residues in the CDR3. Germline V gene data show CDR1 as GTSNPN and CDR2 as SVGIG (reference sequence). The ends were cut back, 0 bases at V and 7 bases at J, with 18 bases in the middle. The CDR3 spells CAWSVPGYQGSGYTF. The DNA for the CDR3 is TGTGCCTGGAGTGTACCAGGGTATCAAGGGTCTGGCTACACCTTC.

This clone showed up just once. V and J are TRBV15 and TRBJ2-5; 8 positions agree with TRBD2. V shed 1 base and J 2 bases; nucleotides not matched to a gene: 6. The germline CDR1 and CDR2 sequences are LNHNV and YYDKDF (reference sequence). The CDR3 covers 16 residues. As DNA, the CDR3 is TGTGCCACCAGCAGAGGCGGGGGGCGACCGCAAGAGACCCAGTACTTC. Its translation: CATSRGGGRPQETQYF.